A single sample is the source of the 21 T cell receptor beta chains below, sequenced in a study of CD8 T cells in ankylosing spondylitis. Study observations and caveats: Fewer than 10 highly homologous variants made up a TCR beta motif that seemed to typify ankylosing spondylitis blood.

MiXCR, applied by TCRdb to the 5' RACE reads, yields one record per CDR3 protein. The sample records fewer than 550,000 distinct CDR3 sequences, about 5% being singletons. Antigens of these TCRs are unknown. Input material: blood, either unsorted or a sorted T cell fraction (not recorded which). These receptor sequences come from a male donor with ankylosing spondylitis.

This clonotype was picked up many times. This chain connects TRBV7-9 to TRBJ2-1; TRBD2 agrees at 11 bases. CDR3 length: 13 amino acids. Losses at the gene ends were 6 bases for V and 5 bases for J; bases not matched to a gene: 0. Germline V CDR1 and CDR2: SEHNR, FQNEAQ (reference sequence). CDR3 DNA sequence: TGTGCCAGCAGGGGACTAGCGGACAATGAGCAGTTCTTC. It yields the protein CASRGLADNEQFF.

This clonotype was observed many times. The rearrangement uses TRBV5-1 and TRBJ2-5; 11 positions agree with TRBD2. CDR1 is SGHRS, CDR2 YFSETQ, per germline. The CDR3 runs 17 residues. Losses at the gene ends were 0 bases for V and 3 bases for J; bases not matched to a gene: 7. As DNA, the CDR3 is TGCGCCAGCAGCTTGGATAGCGGGGGGGCGCGAGAAGAGACCCAGTACTTC. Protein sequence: CASSLDSGGAREETQYF. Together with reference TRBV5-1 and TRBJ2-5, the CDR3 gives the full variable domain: KAGVTQTPRYLIKTRGQQVTLSCSPISGHRSVSWYQQTPGQGLQFLFEYFSETQRNKGNFPGRFSGRQFSNSRSEMNVSTLELGDSALYLCASSLDSGGAREETQYFGPGTRLLVL.

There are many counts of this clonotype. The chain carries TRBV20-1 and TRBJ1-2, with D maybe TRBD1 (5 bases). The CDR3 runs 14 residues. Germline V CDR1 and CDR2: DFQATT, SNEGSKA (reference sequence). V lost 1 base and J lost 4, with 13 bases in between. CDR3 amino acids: CSARARGVFYGYTF. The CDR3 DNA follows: TGCAGTGCTAGAGCTCGGGGGGTGTTCTATGGCTACACCTTC.

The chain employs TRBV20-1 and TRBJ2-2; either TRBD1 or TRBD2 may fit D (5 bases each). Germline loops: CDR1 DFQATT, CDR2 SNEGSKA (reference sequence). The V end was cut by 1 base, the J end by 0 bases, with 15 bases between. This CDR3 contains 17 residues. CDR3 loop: CSARGVGERSNTGELFF. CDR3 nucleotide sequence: TGCAGTGCTAGAGGTGTGGGGGAGAGATCGAACACCGGGGAGCTGTTTTTT.

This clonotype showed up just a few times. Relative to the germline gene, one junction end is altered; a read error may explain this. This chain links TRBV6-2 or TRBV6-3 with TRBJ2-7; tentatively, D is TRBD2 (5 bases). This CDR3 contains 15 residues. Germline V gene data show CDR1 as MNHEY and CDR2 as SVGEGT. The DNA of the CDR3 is TGTGCCAGCAGTAGCGGACGCGTGGTCTCCAACGAGCAGTACTTC. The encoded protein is CASSSGRVVSNEQYF.

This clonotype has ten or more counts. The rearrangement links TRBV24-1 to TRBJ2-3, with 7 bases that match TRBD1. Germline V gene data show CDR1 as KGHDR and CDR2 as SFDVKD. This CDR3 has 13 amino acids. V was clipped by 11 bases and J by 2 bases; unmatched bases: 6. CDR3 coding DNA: TGTGCCATACGGGACAGCTCCACAGATACGCAGTATTTT. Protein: CAIRDSSTDTQYF.

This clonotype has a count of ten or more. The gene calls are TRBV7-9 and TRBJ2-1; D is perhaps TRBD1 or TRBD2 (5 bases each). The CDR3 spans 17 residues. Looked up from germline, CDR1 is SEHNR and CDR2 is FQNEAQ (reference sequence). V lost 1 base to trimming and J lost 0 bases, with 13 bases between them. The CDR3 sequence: CASSLVRAGSSYNEQFF. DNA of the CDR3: TGTGCCAGCAGCTTAGTCCGGGCAGGGAGCTCCTACAATGAGCAGTTCTTC.

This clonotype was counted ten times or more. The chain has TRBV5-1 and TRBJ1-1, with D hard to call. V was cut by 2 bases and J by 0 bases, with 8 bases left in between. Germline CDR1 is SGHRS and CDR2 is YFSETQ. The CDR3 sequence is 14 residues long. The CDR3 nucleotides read TGCGCCAGCAGCTTCTGGGTTATGAACACTGAAGCTTTCTTT. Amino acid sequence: CASSFWVMNTEAFF.

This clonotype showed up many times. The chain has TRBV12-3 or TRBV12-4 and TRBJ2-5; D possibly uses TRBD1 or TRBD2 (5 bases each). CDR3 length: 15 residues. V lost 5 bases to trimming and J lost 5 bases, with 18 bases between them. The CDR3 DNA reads TGTGCCAGCAGTCTGGGACCTGCCATCGAGGAGACCCAGTACTTC. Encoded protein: CASSLGPAIEETQYF.

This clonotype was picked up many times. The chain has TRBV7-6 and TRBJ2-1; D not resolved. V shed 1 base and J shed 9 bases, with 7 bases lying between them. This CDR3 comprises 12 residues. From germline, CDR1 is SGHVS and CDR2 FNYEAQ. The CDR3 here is CASSLVFAEQFF. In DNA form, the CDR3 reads TGTGCCAGCAGCTTAGTCTTTGCTGAGCAGTTCTTC. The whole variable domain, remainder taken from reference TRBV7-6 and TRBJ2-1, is GAGVSQSPRYKVTKRGQDVALRCDPISGHVSLYWYRQALGQGPEFLTYFNYEAQQDKSGLPNDRFSAERPEGSISTLTIQRTEQRDSAMYRCASSLVFAEQFFGPGTRLTVL.

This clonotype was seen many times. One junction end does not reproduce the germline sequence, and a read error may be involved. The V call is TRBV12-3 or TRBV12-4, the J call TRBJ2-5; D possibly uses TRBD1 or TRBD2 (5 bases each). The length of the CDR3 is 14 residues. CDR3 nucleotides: TGTGCCAGCTCACGAACGAGGGGCCAAAAGACCCAGTACTTC. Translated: CASSRTRGQKTQYF.

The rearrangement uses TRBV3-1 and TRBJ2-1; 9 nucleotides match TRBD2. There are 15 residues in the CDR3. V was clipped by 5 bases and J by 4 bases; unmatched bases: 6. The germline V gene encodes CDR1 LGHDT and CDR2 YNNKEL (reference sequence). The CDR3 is CASSSSGRSYNEQFF. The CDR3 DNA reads TGTGCCAGCAGCAGTAGCGGGAGATCTTACAATGAGCAGTTCTTC.

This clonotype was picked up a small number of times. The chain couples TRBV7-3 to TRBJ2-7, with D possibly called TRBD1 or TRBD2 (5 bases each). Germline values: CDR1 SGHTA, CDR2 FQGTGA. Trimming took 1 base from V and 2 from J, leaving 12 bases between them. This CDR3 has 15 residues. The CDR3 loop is CASSLIGTGPYEQYF. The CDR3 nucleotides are TGTGCCAGCAGCTTAATCGGGACGGGACCCTACGAGCAGTACTTC. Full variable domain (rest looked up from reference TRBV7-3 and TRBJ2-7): GAGVSQTPSNKVTEKGKYVELRCDPISGHTALYWYRQSLGQGPEFLIYFQGTGAADDSGLPNDRFFAVRPEGSVSTLKIQRTERGDSAVYLCASSLIGTGPYEQYFGPGTRLTVT.

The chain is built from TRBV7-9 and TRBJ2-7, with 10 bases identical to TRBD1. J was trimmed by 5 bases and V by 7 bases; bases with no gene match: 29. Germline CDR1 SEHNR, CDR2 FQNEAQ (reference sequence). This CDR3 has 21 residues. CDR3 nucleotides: TGTGCCAGCAACCCTCTTACCCGGGCCAGGGACAGGGGTCCGCCGAGGGACGAGCAGTACTTC. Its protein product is CASNPLTRARDRGPPRDEQYF.

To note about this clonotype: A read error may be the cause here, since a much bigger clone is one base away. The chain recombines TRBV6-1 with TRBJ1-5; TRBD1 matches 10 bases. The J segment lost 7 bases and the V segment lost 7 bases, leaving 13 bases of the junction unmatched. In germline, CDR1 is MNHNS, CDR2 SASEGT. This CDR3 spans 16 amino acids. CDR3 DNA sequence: TGTGCCAGCAAAACAGGGACAGGGGAAACTAGGCAGCCCCAGCATTTT. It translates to CASKTGTGETRQPQHF.

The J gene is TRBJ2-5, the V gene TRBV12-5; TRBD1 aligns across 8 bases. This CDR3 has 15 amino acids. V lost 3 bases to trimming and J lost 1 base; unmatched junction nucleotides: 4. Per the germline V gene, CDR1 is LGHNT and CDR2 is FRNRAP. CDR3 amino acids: CASGFTGGVQETQYF. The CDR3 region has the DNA TGTGCTAGTGGTTTCACAGGGGGTGTCCAAGAGACCCAGTACTTC. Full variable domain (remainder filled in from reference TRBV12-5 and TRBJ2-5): DARVTQTPRHKVTEMGQEVTMRCQPILGHNTVFWYRQTMMQGLELLAYFRNRAPLDDSGMPKDRFSAEMPDATLATLKIQPSEPRDSAVYFCASGFTGGVQETQYFGPGTRLLVL.

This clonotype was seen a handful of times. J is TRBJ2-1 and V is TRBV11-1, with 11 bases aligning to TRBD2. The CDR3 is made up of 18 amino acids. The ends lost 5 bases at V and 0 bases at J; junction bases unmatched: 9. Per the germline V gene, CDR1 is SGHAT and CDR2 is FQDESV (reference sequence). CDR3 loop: CASSPSGGPIISYNEQFF. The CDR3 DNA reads TGTGCCAGCAGCCCTAGCGGGGGGCCGATAATCTCCTACAATGAGCAGTTCTTC.

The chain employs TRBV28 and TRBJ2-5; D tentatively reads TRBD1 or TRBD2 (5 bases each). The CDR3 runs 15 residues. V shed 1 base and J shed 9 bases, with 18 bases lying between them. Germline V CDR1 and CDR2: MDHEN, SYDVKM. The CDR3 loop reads CASSLFTTGLEAQYF. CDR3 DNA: TGTGCCAGCAGTTTATTTACCACAGGTTTGGAGGCCCAGTACTTC. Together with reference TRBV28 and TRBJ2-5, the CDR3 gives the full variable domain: DVKVTQSSRYLVKRTGEKVFLECVQDMDHENMFWYRQDPGLGLRLIYFSYDVKMKEKGDIPEGYSVSREKKERFSLILESASTNQTSMYLCASSLFTTGLEAQYFGPGTRLLVL.

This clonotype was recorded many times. As DNA, the CDR3 is TGTGCCAGCAGCCCGCCGACAGGGGGGTTTGAAAAACTGTTTTTT. Residues: CASSPPTGGFEKLFF. The chain employs TRBV5-5 and TRBJ1-4, with 9 bases fitting TRBD1. This CDR3 has 15 residues. CDR1 is SGHKS, CDR2 YYEKEE, per germline (reference sequence). Unmatched junction bases numbered 8, after V lost 4 bases and J lost 7 bases. The full variable domain, in which reference TRBV5-5 and TRBJ1-4 provide the parts outside the CDR3, is DAGVTQSPTHLIKTRGQQVTLRCSPISGHKSVSWYQQVLGQGPQFIFQYYEKEERGRGNFPDRFSARQFPNYSSELNVNALLLGDSALYLCASSPPTGGFEKLFFGSGTQLSVL.

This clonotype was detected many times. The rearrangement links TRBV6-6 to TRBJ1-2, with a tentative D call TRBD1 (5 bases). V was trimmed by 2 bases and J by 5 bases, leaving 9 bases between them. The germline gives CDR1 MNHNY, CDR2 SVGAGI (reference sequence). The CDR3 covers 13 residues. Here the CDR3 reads CASSYPTDYGYTF. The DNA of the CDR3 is TGTGCCAGCAGTTACCCGACAGATTATGGCTACACCTTC.

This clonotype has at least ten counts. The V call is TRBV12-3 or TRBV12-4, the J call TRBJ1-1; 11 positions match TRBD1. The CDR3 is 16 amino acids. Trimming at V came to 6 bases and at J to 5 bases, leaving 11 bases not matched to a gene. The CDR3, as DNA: TGTGCCAGCAGCTCGGACAGGGGGCGCATAGAGACTGAAGCTTTCTTT. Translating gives CASSSDRGRIETEAFF.